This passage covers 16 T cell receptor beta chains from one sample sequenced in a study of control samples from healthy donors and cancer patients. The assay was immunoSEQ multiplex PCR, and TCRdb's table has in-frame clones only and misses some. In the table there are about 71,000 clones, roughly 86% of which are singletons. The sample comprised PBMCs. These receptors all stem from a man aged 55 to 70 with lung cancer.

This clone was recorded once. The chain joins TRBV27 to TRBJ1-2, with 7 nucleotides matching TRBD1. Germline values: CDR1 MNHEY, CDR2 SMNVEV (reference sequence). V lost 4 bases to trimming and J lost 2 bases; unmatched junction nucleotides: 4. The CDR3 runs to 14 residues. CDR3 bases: TGTGCCAGCAGTTGGGGACAGTTCAACTATGGCTACACCTTC. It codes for CASSWGQFNYGYTF.

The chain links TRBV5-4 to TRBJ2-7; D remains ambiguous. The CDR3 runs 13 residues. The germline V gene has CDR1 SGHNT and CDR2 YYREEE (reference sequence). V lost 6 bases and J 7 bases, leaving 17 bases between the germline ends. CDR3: CASTNPTTWEQYV. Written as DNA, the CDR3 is TGTGCCAGCACCAACCCGACGACTTGGGAGCAGTACGTC.

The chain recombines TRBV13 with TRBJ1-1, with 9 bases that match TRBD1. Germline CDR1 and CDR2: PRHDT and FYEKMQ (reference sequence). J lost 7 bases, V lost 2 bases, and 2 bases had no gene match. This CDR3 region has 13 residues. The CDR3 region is CASSLSTGGEAFF. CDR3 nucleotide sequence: TGTGCCAGCAGCTTATCGACAGGGGGTGAAGCTTTCTTT.

CDR3 amino acids: CASTKEAQGYGYTF. Written as DNA, the CDR3 is TGTGCCAGCACGAAAGAGGCGCAGGGCTATGGCTACACCTTC. This chain joins TRBV6-5 and TRBJ1-2, with D possibly matching TRBD1 (5 bases). From germline, CDR1 is MNHEY and CDR2 SVGAGI. The CDR3 is 14 amino acids. Trimming left V 7 bases short and J 4 bases short, with 16 bases between.

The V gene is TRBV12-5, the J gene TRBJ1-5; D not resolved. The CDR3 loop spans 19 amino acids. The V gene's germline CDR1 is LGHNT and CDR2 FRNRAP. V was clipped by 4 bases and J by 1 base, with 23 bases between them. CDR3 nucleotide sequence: TGTGCTAGTGGTTCTACCCCGGACGGGTCCCCCGAAAGCAATCAGCCCCAGCATTTT. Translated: CASGSTPDGSPESNQPQHF.

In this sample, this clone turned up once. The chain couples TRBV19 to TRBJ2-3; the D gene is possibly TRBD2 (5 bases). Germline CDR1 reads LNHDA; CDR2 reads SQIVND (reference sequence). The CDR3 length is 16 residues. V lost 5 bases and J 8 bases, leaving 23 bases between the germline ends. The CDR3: CASSQNSAPKVGTQYF. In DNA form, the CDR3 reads TGTGCCAGTAGTCAGAATAGCGCTCCCAAGGTCGGTACGCAGTATTTT. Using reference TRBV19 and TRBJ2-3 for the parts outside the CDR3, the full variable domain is DGGITQSPKYLFRKEGQNVTLSCEQNLNHDAMYWYRQDPGQGLRLIYYSQIVNDFQKGDIAEGYSVSREKKESFPLTVTSAQKNPTAFYLCASSQNSAPKVGTQYFGPGTRLTVL.

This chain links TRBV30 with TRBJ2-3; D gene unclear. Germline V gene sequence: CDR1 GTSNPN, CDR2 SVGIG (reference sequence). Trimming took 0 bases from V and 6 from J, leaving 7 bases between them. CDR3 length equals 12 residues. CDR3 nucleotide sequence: TGTGCCTGGAGTGTACTGGGCGATACGCAGTATTTT. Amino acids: CAWSVLGDTQYF.

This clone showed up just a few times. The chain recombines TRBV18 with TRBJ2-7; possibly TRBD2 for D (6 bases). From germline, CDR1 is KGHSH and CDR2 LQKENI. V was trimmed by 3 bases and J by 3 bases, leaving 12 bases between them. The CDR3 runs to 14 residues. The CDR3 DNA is TGTGCCAGCTCACCGACCGGGACTCACTACGAGCAGTACTTC. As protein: CASSPTGTHYEQYF.

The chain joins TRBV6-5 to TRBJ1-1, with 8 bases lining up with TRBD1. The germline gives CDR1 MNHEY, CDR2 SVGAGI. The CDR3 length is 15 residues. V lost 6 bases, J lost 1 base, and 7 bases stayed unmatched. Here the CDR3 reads CASRRTGSKNTEAFF. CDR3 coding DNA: TGTGCCAGCAGACGGACAGGGTCAAAGAACACTGAAGCTTTCTTT.

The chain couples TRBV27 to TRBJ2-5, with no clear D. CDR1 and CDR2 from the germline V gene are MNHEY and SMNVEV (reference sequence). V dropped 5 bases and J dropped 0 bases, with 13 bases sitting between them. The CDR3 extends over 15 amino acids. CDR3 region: CASSPLILNQETQYF. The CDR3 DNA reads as TGTGCCAGCAGTCCCCTTATTCTAAACCAAGAGACCCAGTACTTC.

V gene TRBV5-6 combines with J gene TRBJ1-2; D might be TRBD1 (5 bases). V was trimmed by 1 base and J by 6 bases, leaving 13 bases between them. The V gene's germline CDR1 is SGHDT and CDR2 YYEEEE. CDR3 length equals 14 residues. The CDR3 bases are TGTGCCAGCAGCTTGCCAGGGAATGTTGATGGCTACACCTTC. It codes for CASSLPGNVDGYTF.

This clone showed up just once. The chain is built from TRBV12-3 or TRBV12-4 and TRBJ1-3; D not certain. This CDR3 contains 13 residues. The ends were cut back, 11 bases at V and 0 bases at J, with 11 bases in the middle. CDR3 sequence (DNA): TGTGCCTCCCGGGGTACCTCTGGAAACACCATATATTTT. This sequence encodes CASRGTSGNTIYF.

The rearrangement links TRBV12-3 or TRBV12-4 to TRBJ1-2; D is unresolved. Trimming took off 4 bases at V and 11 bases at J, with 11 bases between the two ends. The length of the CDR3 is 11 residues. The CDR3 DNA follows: TGTGCCAGCAGTTCATCCAGGAGTTACACCTTC. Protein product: CASSSSRSYTF.

The CDR3 reads CATCEGLGGTAKNIQYF. In DNA form, the CDR3 reads TGTGCCACCTGTGAGGGCCTAGGGGGCACAGCCAAAAACATTCAGTACTTC. The chain carries TRBV2 and TRBJ2-4, with 7 nucleotides matching TRBD1. Trimming at V came to 10 bases and at J to 0 bases, leaving 15 bases not matched to a gene. CDR1 SNHLY and CDR2 FYNNEI come from the germline V gene. CDR3 length equals 17 residues.

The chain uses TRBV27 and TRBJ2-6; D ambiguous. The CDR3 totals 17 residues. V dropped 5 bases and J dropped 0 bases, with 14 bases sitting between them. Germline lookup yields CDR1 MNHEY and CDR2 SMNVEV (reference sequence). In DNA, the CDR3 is TGTGCCAGCAGTCCCTTTTTTCACAGCTCTGGGGCCAACGTCCTGACTTTC. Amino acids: CASSPFFHSSGANVLTF.

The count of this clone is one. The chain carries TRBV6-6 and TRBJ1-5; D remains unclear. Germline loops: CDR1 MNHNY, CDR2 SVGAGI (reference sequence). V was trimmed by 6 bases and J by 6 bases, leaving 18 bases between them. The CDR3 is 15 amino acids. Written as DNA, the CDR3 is TGTGCCAGCAGCCCTCTCGGGATTTCAGGTCAGCCCCAGCATTTT. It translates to CASSPLGISGQPQHF.